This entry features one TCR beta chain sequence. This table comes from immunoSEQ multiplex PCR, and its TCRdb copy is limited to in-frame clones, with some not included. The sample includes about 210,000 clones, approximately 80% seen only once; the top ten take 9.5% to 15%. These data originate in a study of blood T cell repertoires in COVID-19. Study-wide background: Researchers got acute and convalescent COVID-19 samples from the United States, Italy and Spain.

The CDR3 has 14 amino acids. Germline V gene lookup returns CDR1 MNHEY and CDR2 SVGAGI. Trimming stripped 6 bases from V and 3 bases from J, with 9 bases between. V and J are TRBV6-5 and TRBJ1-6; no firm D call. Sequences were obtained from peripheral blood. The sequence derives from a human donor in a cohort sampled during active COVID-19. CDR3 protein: CASRASIYNSPLHF. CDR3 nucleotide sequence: TGTGCCAGCAGAGCCTCCATCTATAATTCACCCCTCCACTTT.